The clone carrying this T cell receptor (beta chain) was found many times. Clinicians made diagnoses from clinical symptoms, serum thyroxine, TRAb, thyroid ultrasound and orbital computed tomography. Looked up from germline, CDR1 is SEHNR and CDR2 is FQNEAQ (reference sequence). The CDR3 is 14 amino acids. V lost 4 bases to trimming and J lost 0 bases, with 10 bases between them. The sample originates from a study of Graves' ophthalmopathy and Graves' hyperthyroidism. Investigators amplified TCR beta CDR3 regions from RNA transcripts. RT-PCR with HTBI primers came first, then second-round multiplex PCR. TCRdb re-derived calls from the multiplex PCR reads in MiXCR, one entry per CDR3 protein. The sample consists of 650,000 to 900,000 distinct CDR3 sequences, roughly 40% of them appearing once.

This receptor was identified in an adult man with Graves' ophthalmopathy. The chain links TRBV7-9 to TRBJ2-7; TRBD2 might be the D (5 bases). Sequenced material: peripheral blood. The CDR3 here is CASSSEGLSYEQYF. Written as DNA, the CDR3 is TGTGCCAGCAGCTCAGAGGGCCTCTCCTACGAGCAGTACTTC.